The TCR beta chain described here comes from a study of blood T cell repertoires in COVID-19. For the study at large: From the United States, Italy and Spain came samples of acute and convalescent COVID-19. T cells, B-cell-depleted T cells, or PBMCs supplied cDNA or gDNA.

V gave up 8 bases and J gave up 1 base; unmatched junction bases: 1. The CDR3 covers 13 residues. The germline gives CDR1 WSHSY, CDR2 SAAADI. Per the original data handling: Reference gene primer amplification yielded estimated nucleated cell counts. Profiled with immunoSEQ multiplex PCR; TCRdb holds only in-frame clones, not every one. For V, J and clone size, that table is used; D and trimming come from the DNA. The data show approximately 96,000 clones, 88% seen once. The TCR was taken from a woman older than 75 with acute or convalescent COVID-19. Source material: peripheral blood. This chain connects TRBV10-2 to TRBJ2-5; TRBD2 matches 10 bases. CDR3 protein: CASGTSVQETQYF. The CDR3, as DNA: TGCGCCAGCGGGACTAGCGTCCAAGAGACCCAGTACTTC.